The table lists the clone carrying this T cell receptor (beta chain) with many counts. These data come from a study of T-cell reconstitution after alpha-beta-depleted transplantation in children. A library of TCRbeta sequences, prepared with unique molecular identifiers, was generated. Via MiXCR, TCRdb re-called the PCR reads, giving one row per CDR3 protein. Counted here are some 290,000 distinct CDR3 sequences, approximately 9.8% occurring once; the ten biggest clones make up over 9%. The CDR3 runs to 14 residues. Trimming removed 1 base at V and 2 bases at J, with 8 bases between. Germline lookup yields CDR1 SGHVS and CDR2 FQNEAQ.

The chain couples TRBV7-8 to TRBJ1-2; no clear D gene. The sample here was PBMCs from the stem cell graft donor, taken from the stem cell graft. The source of this sequence is a human donor who donated a stem cell graft to a child with SCID. DNA of the CDR3: TGTGCCAGCAGCTTAGGAGATGGGAACTATGGCTACACCTTC. This translates into CASSLGDGNYGYTF.